Listed below are T cell receptor beta chains from one sample, sequenced in a study of blood T cell repertoires in COVID-19. The method was immunoSEQ multiplex PCR; TCRdb's version includes in-frame clones alone and lacks a portion of them. The sample consists of some 150,000 clones, around 87% of them appearing once. Sequencing was done on a sample of peripheral blood. The receptors originated from a man in his fifties or sixties who had recovered from COVID-19. Each CDR3 is given with its conserved first and last residue. The D gene is left open where the match is weak. Size tells how often a clone was seen (once, few, many) or the class of an expanded clone, and some rows leave it out.

>TRBV7-3|NA|17|TRBJ2-2|NA
CASSLSGASENTGELFF
TGTGCCAGCAGCTTATCTGGGGCTTCTGAGAACACCGGGGAGCTGTTTTTT
>TRBV24-1|NA|15|TRBJ1-6|NA
CATSVLTGRFSPLHF
TGTGCCACCAGTGTCCTGACAGGAAGGTTCTCACCCCTCCACTTT
>TRBV19|NA|13|TRBJ2-7|TRBD2
CASRDSGGDEQYF
TGTGCCAGTAGAGATAGCGGGGGCGACGAGCAGTACTTC
>TRBV18|NA|13|TRBJ1-1|TRBD1
CASSPGQDTEAFF
TGTGCCAGCTCACCAGGACAGGACACTGAAGCTTTCTTT
>TRBV12-3/TRBV12-4|NA|11|TRBJ2-7|NA
CASSSAYEQYF
TGTGCCAGCAGTTCGGCCTACGAGCAGTACTTC
>TRBV5-6|NA|17|TRBJ1-1|NA
CASTLLRRGRMNTEAFF
TGTGCCAGCACCCTTCTCAGGAGGGGACGTATGAACACTGAAGCTTTCTTT
>TRBV5-4|once|16|TRBJ2-1|TRBD2
CASSLGTSGVYNEQFF
TGTGCCAGCAGCTTGGGGACTAGCGGGGTCTACAATGAGCAGTTCTTC
>TRBV20-1|NA|11|TRBJ1-2|NA
CSASRGGGYTF
TGCAGTGCTTCTAGGGGGGGCGGCTACACCTTC
>TRBV7-2|NA|14|TRBJ1-5|NA
CASSLRTGNQPQHF
TGTGCCAGCAGCCTCCGGACAGGCAATCAGCCCCAGCATTTT
>TRBV18|NA|14|TRBJ2-7|TRBD1
CASSTGTGLYEQYF
TGTGCCAGCTCAACCGGGACAGGGCTCTACGAGCAGTACTTC
>TRBV19|NA|14|TRBJ1-1|NA
CASTPDSPSTEAFF
TGTGCCAGTACACCGGACAGCCCCTCCACTGAAGCTTTCTTT